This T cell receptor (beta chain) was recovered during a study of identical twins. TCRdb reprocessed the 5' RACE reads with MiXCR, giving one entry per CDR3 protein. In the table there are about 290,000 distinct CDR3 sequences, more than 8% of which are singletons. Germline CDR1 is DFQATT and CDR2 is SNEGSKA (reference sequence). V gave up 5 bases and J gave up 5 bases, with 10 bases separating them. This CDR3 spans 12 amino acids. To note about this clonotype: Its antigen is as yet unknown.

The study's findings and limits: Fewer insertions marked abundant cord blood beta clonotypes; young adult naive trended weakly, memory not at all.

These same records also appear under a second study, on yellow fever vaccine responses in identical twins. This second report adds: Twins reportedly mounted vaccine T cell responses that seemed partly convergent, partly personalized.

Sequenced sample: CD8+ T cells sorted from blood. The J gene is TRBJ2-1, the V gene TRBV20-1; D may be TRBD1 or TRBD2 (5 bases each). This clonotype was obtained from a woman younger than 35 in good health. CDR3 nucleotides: TGCAGTGCTTTCTTGGGGGACAATGAGCAGTTCTTC. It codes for CSAFLGDNEQFF.